This T cell receptor (beta chain) was obtained from a study of blood T cell repertoires in COVID-19. About the study: Nucleic acid was either cDNA or gDNA, and it came from T cells, B-cell-depleted T cells, or PBMCs.

Authors' methods: Reference gene primer amplification yielded estimated nucleated cell counts. Repertoires were generated with immunoSEQ multiplex PCR, while TCRdb's copy carries only in-frame clones and drops some. Clone size and V and J calls were adopted from that table, with D and trimming inferred from the DNA. The repertoire has fewer than 200,000 clones, 83% of them found once; the top ten carry roughly 2%. This TCR came from a woman of 80 years or more with acute or convalescent COVID-19. The sample taken for sequencing was peripheral blood.

CDR3 sequence (DNA): TGTGCCAGCAGCAAAAGCGGGACCGCGAGGGAGCAGTACTTC. Amino acids: CASSKSGTAREQYF. The chain links TRBV5-6 to TRBJ2-7; 7 nucleotides agree with TRBD2. Trimming took 4 bases from V and 7 from J; bases not matched to a gene: 11. CDR3 length: 14 amino acids. Germline V CDR1 and CDR2: SGHDT, YYEEEE.